These 20 T cell receptor beta chains share one sample of origin, sequenced in a study of radiation and T cells in renal cell carcinoma. Time point here: blood 2 weeks post-SBRT. The treatment here: 15 Gy SBRT to primary tumor, nephrectomy 4 weeks later. Only in-frame clones appear in the TCRdb table, and some are missing; sequencing was by immunoSEQ multiplex PCR. The table has some 120,000 clones, more than 80% seen once. This specimen consisted of blood, obtained from a patient whose treatment included radiotherapy and nephrectomy. All receptors derive from a woman aged 55 to 70 with renal cell carcinoma.

The genes are TRBV28 and TRBJ2-5, with D perhaps matching TRBD1 or TRBD2 (5 bases each). V was pared by 2 bases and J by 4 bases, with 14 bases between. Germline V gives CDR1 MDHEN, CDR2 SYDVKM. There are 15 residues in the CDR3. CDR3 nucleotides: TGTGCCAGCAGTTTACCCTTGGGGGTTTCAGAGACCCAGTACTTC. Amino acid sequence: CASSLPLGVSETQYF.

The V and J genes are TRBV6-6 and TRBJ1-1, with 9 nucleotides matching TRBD1. Germline CDR1 and CDR2: MNHNY and SVGAGI (reference sequence). With 8 bases clipped from V and 2 bases from J, the junction kept 9 bases outside the gene matches. The CDR3 has 15 residues. The CDR3 nucleotides read TGTGCCAGCTCGGATGGACAGGGGATAAACACTGAAGCTTTCTTT. Residues: CASSDGQGINTEAFF.

This chain connects TRBV18 to TRBJ1-2; D call uncertain. CDR3 length: 12 residues. Between the trimmed V and J ends, which lost 6 bases and 3 bases, there was a span of 8 bases. Germline V CDR1 and CDR2: KGHSH, LQKENI. The CDR3 bases are TGTGCCAGCTCCCCGGAAGACTATGGCTACACCTTC. Translation: CASSPEDYGYTF.

The rearrangement uses TRBV9 and TRBJ1-2; 7 bases align to TRBD1. This CDR3 has 15 residues. Trimming at V came to 0 bases and at J to 11 bases, leaving 13 bases not matched to a gene. CDR1 and CDR2 from the germline V gene are SGDLS and YYNGEE. This chain's CDR3 is CASSVEGLGTADYTF. The DNA of the CDR3 is TGTGCCAGCAGCGTAGAAGGGTTAGGGACAGCGGATTACACCTTC.

This clone was counted between two and nine times. J is TRBJ2-2 and V is TRBV5-6; D unresolved. Germline CDR1 is SGHDT and CDR2 is YYEEEE. There are 14 residues in the CDR3. With 0 bases removed from V and 4 bases from J, the gap between germline ends came to 7 bases. DNA of the CDR3: TGTGCCAGCAGCTTGGTTAGGAGCACCGGGGAGCTGTTTTTT. It yields the protein CASSLVRSTGELFF.

This chain links TRBV5-5 with TRBJ2-7; 8 positions agree with TRBD1. Germline V lookup: CDR1 SGHKS, CDR2 YYEKEE (reference sequence). The CDR3 covers 17 residues. After removal of 0 bases from V and 2 bases from J, the junction contained 10 bases not matched to a gene. CDR3 amino acids: CASSLAGQGARAYEQYF. The CDR3 region has the DNA TGTGCCAGCAGCTTGGCGGGGCAGGGGGCGAGGGCCTACGAGCAGTACTTC.

The gene calls are TRBV19 and TRBJ1-5; 7 bases line up with TRBD1. Germline V gene sequence: CDR1 LNHDA, CDR2 SQIVND (reference sequence). This CDR3 has 13 amino acids. V was clipped by 10 bases and J by 9 bases; unmatched bases: 12. DNA of the CDR3: TGTGCCACCAGGACAAATCAGGGGGGGCCCCAGCATTTT. Its protein product is CATRTNQGGPQHF.

Only one count was recorded for this clone. The chain couples TRBV4-1 to TRBJ1-2; 8 nucleotides agree with TRBD1. This CDR3 region has 16 residues. V gave up 4 bases and J gave up 9 bases; unmatched junction bases: 16. The germline V gene has CDR1 MGHRA and CDR2 YSYEKL. The CDR3 spells CASSLLDRGARVRYTF. The CDR3 nucleotides read TGCGCCAGCAGCCTACTCGACAGGGGCGCCAGGGTTCGCTACACCTTC.

The V and J genes are TRBV9 and TRBJ1-1, with D possibly matching TRBD1 (6 bases). Per germline, CDR1 SGDLS and CDR2 YYNGEE. The CDR3 runs 14 residues. V lost 4 bases to trimming and J lost 1 base, with 11 bases between them. The CDR3 coding sequence is TGTGCCAGCAGCAAACAGGGCTCGAACACTGAAGCTTTCTTT. This gives the protein CASSKQGSNTEAFF.

CDR3 sequence reads: CASSQDWANSYNEQFF. DNA for the CDR3: TGCGCCAGCAGCCAAGACTGGGCGAATTCCTACAATGAGCAGTTCTTC. This chain links TRBV4-3 with TRBJ2-1; no firm D call. The CDR3 runs 16 residues. The V gene's germline CDR1 is LGHNA and CDR2 YSLEER. Trimming stripped 0 bases from V and 1 base from J, with 10 bases between.

The chain recombines TRBV19 with TRBJ2-3; D call uncertain. CDR3 length: 16 amino acids. The ends were cut back, 5 bases at V and 0 bases at J, with 15 bases in the middle. CDR1 and CDR2 (germline): LNHDA, SQIVND (reference sequence). Written as DNA, the CDR3 is TGTGCCAGTAGTCCCACAAGGCTCTACAGCACAGATACGCAGTATTTT. Protein: CASSPTRLYSTDTQYF.

This chain uses TRBV6-1 with TRBJ2-7; 10 bases agree with TRBD2. The V segment lost 6 bases and the J segment 1 base; nucleotides outside the gene matches: 6. The V gene's germline CDR1 is MNHNS and CDR2 SASEGT. There are 15 residues in the CDR3. The CDR3 protein is CASRALTSGSYEQYF. In DNA form, the CDR3 reads TGTGCCAGCAGGGCTCTGACTAGCGGGTCCTACGAGCAGTACTTC.

This sequence joins TRBV6-5 and TRBJ1-1; D remains ambiguous. Looked up from germline, CDR1 is MNHEY and CDR2 is SVGAGI. This CDR3 has 13 amino acids. Trimming shortened V by 5 bases and J by 3 bases, and 10 bases separated the two germline ends. The CDR3 DNA reads as TGTGCCAGCAGTGCCCAAGTAGACACTGAAGCTTTCTTT. Its translation is CASSAQVDTEAFF.

The rearrangement joins TRBV6-5 to TRBJ1-1; D is unresolved. Germline CDR1 is MNHEY and CDR2 is SVGAGI. CDR3 length: 11 residues. V shed 6 bases and J shed 1 base, with 3 bases lying between them. The CDR3 region is CASRRNTEAFF. The CDR3 region has the DNA TGTGCCAGCAGAAGGAACACTGAAGCTTTCTTT.

The chain recombines TRBV10-3 with TRBJ2-7; perhaps TRBD1 as D (5 bases). V was cut by 2 bases and J by 2 bases, with 10 bases left in between. Per germline, CDR1 ENHRY and CDR2 SYGVKD. The CDR3 is made up of 14 amino acids. The CDR3 nucleotides read TGTGCCATCAGTGAGGTGACAGCCACCTACGAGCAGTACTTC. The encoded protein is CAISEVTATYEQYF.

The chain has TRBV6-5 and TRBJ1-2; 7 nucleotides match TRBD1. Trimming removed 2 bases from V and 3 bases from J; junction bases left unmatched: 9. The germline V gene encodes CDR1 MNHEY and CDR2 SVGAGI. The CDR3 length is 16 residues. The CDR3: CASSYDRVGRYYGYTF. The CDR3 DNA follows: TGTGCCAGCAGTTACGACAGGGTGGGTCGGTACTATGGCTACACCTTC.

This clone is a singleton in its sample. This sequence joins TRBV7-9 and TRBJ2-3; tentatively, D is TRBD2 (6 bases). This CDR3 comprises 15 residues. Between the trimmed V and J ends, which lost 2 bases and 6 bases, there was a span of 15 bases. From germline, CDR1 is SEHNR and CDR2 FQNEAQ (reference sequence). The CDR3 DNA reads TGTGCCAGCAGCTTACCAGTCGGGAGAGCGGATACGCAGTATTTT. Amino acid sequence: CASSLPVGRADTQYF.

This clone was observed a single time. The rearrangement uses TRBV4-3 and TRBJ2-1, with TRBD2 matching 8 bases. Germline V lookup: CDR1 LGHNA, CDR2 YSLEER. Losses at the gene ends were 3 bases for V and 2 bases for J; bases not matched to a gene: 3. The CDR3 consists of 15 residues. CDR3 protein: CASSQGLGAYNEQFF. As DNA, the CDR3 is TGCGCCAGCAGCCAGGGACTAGGGGCCTACAATGAGCAGTTCTTC.

The chain is built from TRBV7-9 and TRBJ2-7, with 7 bases fitting TRBD1. V trimming: 5 bases; J trimming: 3 bases; junction bases outside the gene matches: 10. The CDR3 is made up of 15 amino acids. Germline V lookup: CDR1 SEHNR, CDR2 FQNEAQ (reference sequence). CDR3 in DNA: TGTGCCAGCAGCCTGGATGGACAGGTGAACTACGAGCAGTACTTC. Translating it yields CASSLDGQVNYEQYF.

This sequence joins TRBV7-9 and TRBJ1-6; D possibly corresponds to TRBD1 (5 bases). Trimming removed 4 bases from V and 7 bases from J, with 11 bases in between. This CDR3 is built from 14 residues. Per the germline V gene, CDR1 is SEHNR and CDR2 is FQNEAQ (reference sequence). CDR3 in DNA: TGTGCCAGCAGCTCGACAGTGCTGAATTCACCCCTCCACTTT. It is translated as CASSSTVLNSPLHF.